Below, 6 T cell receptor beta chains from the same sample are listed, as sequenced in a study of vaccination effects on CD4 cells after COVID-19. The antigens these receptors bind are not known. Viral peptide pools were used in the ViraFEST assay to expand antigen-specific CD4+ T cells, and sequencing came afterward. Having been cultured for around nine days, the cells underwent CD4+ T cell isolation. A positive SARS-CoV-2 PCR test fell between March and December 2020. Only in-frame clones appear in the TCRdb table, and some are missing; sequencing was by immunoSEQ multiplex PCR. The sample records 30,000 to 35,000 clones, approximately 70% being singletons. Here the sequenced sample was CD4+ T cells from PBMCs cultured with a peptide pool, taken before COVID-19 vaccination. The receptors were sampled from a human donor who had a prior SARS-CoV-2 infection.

The CDR3 nucleotides read TGTGCCAGCAGCTTGGGAGCGGGACAGGGGGGGTCTTTCTTT. Its translation: CASSLGAGQGGSFF. The chain uses TRBV5-4 and TRBJ1-1; 11 nucleotides match TRBD1. The CDR3 runs to 14 residues. Germline lookup yields CDR1 SGHNT and CDR2 YYREEE (reference sequence). V lost 0 bases to trimming and J lost 12 bases; unmatched junction nucleotides: 7.

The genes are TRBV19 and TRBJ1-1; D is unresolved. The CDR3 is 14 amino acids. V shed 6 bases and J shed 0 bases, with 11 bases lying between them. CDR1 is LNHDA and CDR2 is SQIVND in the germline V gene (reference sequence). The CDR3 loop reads CASSPLIMNTEAFF. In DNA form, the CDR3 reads TGTGCCAGTAGCCCCTTAATAATGAACACTGAAGCTTTCTTT.

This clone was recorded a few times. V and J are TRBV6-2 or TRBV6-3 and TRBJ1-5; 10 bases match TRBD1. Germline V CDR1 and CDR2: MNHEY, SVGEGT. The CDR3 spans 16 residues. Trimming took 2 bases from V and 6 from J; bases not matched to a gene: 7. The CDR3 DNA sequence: TGTGCCAGCAGTTACCAGGGACAGGGGCCGAGTCAGCCCCAGCATTTT. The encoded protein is CASSYQGQGPSQPQHF.

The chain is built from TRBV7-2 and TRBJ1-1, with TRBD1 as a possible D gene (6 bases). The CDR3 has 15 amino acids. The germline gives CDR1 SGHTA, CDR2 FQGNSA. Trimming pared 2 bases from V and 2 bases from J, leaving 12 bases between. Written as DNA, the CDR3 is TGTGCCAGCAGCTTATCAGGGGTGGGAAACACTGAAGCTTTCTTT. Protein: CASSLSGVGNTEAFF.

This CDR3 is CASSSPLKQYF. The CDR3 bases are TGTGCCAGCAGCTCCCCACTGAAGCAGTATTTT. The chain carries TRBV7-2 and TRBJ2-3; D gene ambiguous. Trimming pared 4 bases from V and 11 bases from J, leaving 10 bases between. Germline loops: CDR1 SGHTA, CDR2 FQGNSA. CDR3 length: 11 amino acids.

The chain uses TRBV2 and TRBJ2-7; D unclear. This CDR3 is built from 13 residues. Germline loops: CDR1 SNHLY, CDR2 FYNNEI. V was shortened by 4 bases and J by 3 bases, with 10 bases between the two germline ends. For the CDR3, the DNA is TGTGCCAGCAGTGGGCCACCCGTCTACGAGCAGTACTTC. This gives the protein CASSGPPVYEQYF.